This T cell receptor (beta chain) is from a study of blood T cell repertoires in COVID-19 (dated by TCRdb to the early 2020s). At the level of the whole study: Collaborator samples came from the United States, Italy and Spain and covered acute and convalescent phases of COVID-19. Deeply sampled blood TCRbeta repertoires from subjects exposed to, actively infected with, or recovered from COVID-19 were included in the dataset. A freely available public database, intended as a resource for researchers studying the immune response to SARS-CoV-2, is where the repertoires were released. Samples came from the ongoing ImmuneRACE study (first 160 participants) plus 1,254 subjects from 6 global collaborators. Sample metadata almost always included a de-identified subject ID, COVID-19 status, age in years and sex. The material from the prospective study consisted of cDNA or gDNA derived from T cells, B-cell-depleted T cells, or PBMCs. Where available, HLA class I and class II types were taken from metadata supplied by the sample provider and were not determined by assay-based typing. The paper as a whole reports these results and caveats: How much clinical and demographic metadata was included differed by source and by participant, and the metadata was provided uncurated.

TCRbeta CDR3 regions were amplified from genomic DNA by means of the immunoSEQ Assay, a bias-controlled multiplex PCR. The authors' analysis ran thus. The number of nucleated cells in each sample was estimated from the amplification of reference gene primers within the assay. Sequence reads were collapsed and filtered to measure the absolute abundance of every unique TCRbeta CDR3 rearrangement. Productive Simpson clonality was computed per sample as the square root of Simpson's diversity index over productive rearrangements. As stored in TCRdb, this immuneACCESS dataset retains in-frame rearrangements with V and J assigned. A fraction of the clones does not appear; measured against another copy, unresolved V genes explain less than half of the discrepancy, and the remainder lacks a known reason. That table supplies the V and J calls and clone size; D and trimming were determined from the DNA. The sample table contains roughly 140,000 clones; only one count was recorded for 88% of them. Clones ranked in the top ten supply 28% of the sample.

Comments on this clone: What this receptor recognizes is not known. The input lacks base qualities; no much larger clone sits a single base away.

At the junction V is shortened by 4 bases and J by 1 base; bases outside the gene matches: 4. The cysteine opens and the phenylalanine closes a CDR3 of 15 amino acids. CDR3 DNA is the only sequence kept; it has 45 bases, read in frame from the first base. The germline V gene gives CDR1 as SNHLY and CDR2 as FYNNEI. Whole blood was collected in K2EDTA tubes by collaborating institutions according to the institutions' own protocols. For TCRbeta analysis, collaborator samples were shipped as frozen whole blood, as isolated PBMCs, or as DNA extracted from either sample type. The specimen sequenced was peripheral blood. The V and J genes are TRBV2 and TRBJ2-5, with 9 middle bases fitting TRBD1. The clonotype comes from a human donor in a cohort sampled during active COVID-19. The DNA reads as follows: TGTGCCAGCAGTGGACAGGGGGTTTTCCAAGAGACCCAGTACTTC. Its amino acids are CASSGQGVFQETQYF.